Shown below are 23 T cell receptor beta chains from a single sample sequenced in a study of CD8 T cells in ankylosing spondylitis. TCRdb independently ran MiXCR on the 5' RACE reads; one entry per CDR3 protein. The sample records about 170,000 distinct CDR3 sequences, about a sixth being singletons. Sequenced material: blood, either unsorted or a sorted T cell fraction (not recorded which). These receptors all come from a male donor with ankylosing spondylitis or in good health (not recorded which).

The CDR3, as DNA: TGTGCCAGCAGTTTTCAAGCGGGAGGGCCGGATGAGCAGTTCTTC. This encodes CASSFQAGGPDEQFF. The chain carries TRBV7-6 and TRBJ2-1; 10 nucleotides align to TRBD2. V gave up 6 bases and J gave up 8 bases; unmatched junction bases: 10. The CDR3 covers 15 residues. Germline V gene lookup returns CDR1 SGHVS and CDR2 FNYEAQ. Drawing the rest from reference TRBV7-6 and TRBJ2-1, the complete variable domain is GAGVSQSPRYKVTKRGQDVALRCDPISGHVSLYWYRQALGQGPEFLTYFNYEAQQDKSGLPNDRFSAERPEGSISTLTIQRTEQRDSAMYRCASSFQAGGPDEQFFGPGTRLTVL.

Many counts were recorded for this clonotype. V gene TRBV10-3 combines with J gene TRBJ2-2; D gene unclear. The germline V and J ends were trimmed by 3 bases and 4 bases, with 6 bases remaining between them. The CDR3 has 13 residues. Germline CDR1 ENHRY, CDR2 SYGVKD. CDR3 in DNA: TGTGCCATCAGTGAAGACCGCACCGGGGAGCTGTTTTTT. It specifies CAISEDRTGELFF.

This clonotype was counted between two and nine times. This sequence joins TRBV28 and TRBJ2-3; D is perhaps TRBD1 or TRBD2 (5 bases each). The CDR3 spans 14 residues. Germline lookup yields CDR1 MDHEN and CDR2 SYDVKM. V lost 10 bases and J 4 bases, leaving 18 bases between the germline ends. The CDR3 here is CATSEGRLADTQYF. The CDR3 coding sequence is TGTGCCACTTCCGAGGGGCGCCTGGCAGATACGCAGTATTTT.

This clonotype was found many times. The chain combines TRBV5-1 with TRBJ2-7; D is perhaps TRBD1 (5 bases). Trimming shortened V by 4 bases and J by 0 bases, and 8 bases separated the two germline ends. CDR1 SGHRS and CDR2 YFSETQ come from the germline V gene. The CDR3 contains 13 residues. As DNA, the CDR3 is TGCGCCAGCAGCCCGCAGGGCTCCTACGAGCAGTACTTC. It is translated as CASSPQGSYEQYF. Using reference TRBV5-1 and TRBJ2-7 for the parts outside the CDR3, the full variable domain is KAGVTQTPRYLIKTRGQQVTLSCSPISGHRSVSWYQQTPGQGLQFLFEYFSETQRNKGNFPGRFSGRQFSNSRSEMNVSTLELGDSALYLCASSPQGSYEQYFGPGTRLTVT.

This clonotype was observed many times. This chain connects TRBV6-5 to TRBJ1-2, with D perhaps matching TRBD1 (5 bases). Trimming took 3 bases from V and 5 from J, leaving 7 bases between them. Germline CDR1 MNHEY, CDR2 SVGAGI. CDR3 length: 12 residues. The CDR3 bases are TGTGCCAGCAGTTATAGGGGTTATGGCTACACCTTC. This translates into CASSYRGYGYTF.

There are many counts of this clonotype. The CDR3 coding sequence is TGTGCCAGCAAACAGGGCCCCTACGAGCAGTACTTC. It yields the protein CASKQGPYEQYF. The gene calls are TRBV28 and TRBJ2-7; weak D call: TRBD1 (6 bases). Trimming pared 7 bases from V and 2 bases from J, leaving 9 bases between. The germline CDR1 and CDR2 sequences are MDHEN and SYDVKM. The CDR3 runs 12 residues.

This clonotype has more than one count but fewer than ten. The J gene is TRBJ2-5, the V gene TRBV4-1; D perhaps matches TRBD2 (6 bases). V was trimmed by 1 base and J by 5 bases, leaving 17 bases between them. This CDR3 is built from 16 residues. Germline CDR1 and CDR2: MGHRA and YSYEKL. The DNA of the CDR3 is TGCGCCAGCAGCCAAGTTTCGGGACTTTACGGGGAGACCCAGTACTTC. Protein sequence: CASSQVSGLYGETQYF.

This clonotype occurred once. The CDR3 carries no conserved terminal phenylalanine or tryptophan, so it likely arises from a read error. The J gene is TRBJ2-1, the V gene TRBV5-4, with 10 bases matching TRBD2. CDR3 length: 16 amino acids. Germline assignment: CDR1 SGHNT and CDR2 YYREEE (reference sequence). The DNA of the CDR3 is TGTGTCAGCAGCTTGTTTACTAGCGGGAATAACAATGAGCAGTTCCTC. Protein: CVSSLFTSGNNNEQFL.

The chain employs TRBV5-1 and TRBJ2-7, with a weak D call TRBD1 (6 bases). This CDR3 has 17 amino acids. V was pared by 1 base and J by 0 bases, with 17 bases between. The germline V gene encodes CDR1 SGHRS and CDR2 YFSETQ. The CDR3 DNA is TGCGCCAGCAGCTTGAGGCCACCAGACAGGAGCTCCTACGAGCAGTACTTC. Encoded protein: CASSLRPPDRSSYEQYF.

Concerning this clonotype itself: A much larger clone differs by one base, so this may be a read error. The chain uses TRBV5-1 and TRBJ1-3; 7 nucleotides align to TRBD1. The CDR3 has 15 amino acids. Looked up from germline, CDR1 is SGHRS and CDR2 is YFSETQ. J lost 2 bases, V lost 2 bases, and 4 bases had no gene match. The CDR3 spells CASSFDRDTGNTIYF. The CDR3 DNA follows: TGCGCCAGCAGCTTCGACAGGGATACTGGAAACACCATATATTTT.

At least ten counts were recorded for this clonotype. The chain is built from TRBV5-1 and TRBJ2-1, with D possibly being TRBD2 (6 bases). The CDR3 totals 14 residues. CDR1 SGHRS and CDR2 YFSETQ come from the germline V gene. Trimming left V 0 bases short and J 7 bases short, with 11 bases between. The CDR3 DNA sequence: TGCGCCAGCAGCTTGGGGAGGGAAGGAAATGAGCAGTTCTTC. Translating it yields CASSLGREGNEQFF.

This clonotype was recorded at least ten times. CDR3: CAWSMGTRGNLFF. In DNA form, the CDR3 reads TGTGCCTGGAGTATGGGGACACGGGGGAATCTGTTTTTT. This chain links TRBV30 with TRBJ1-4; tentatively, D is TRBD1 (6 bases). The V end was cut by 2 bases, the J end by 14 bases, with 18 bases between. The CDR3 runs 13 residues. The germline gives CDR1 GTSNPN, CDR2 SVGIG (reference sequence).

This clonotype was found many times. V and J are TRBV20-1 and TRBJ2-2; the match to TRBD2 covers 11 bases. J lost 0 bases, V lost 0 bases, and 0 bases had no gene match. The germline V gene has CDR1 DFQATT and CDR2 SNEGSKA (reference sequence). The CDR3 loop spans 16 amino acids. The CDR3 nucleotides are TGCAGTGCTAGAGATAGCGGGAGGGCGAACACCGGGGAGCTGTTTTTT. Protein product: CSARDSGRANTGELFF.

This clonotype was seen repeatedly, ten times or more. V usage is TRBV5-1 and J usage is TRBJ2-7; TRBD1 agrees at 9 bases. Germline CDR1 and CDR2: SGHRS and YFSETQ. V shed 4 bases, J shed 5 bases, and the junction held 7 bases outside the gene matches. The length of the CDR3 is 14 residues. For the CDR3, the DNA is TGCGCCAGCAGCCAGGGACAGGGAGTCCACGAGCAGTACTTC. Amino acid sequence: CASSQGQGVHEQYF.

This clonotype was recorded at least ten times. The V gene is TRBV28, the J gene TRBJ1-1, with D perhaps TRBD1 (5 bases). Trimming left V 3 bases short and J 2 bases short, with 19 bases between. The CDR3 is 17 amino acids. Germline assignment: CDR1 MDHEN and CDR2 SYDVKM. CDR3 DNA sequence: TGTGCCAGCAGTTTCCGCCTCTCTAGGGGATCAAACACTGAAGCTTTCTTT. Encoded protein: CASSFRLSRGSNTEAFF.

The chain joins TRBV12-3 or TRBV12-4 to TRBJ2-7; D might be TRBD1 (6 bases). The CDR3 spans 14 residues. Between the trimmed V and J ends, which lost 6 bases and 6 bases, there was a span of 18 bases. CDR3: CASRPGHGSAEQYF. CDR3 nucleotides: TGTGCCAGCAGACCGGGACACGGATCTGCCGAGCAGTACTTC.

There are many counts of this clonotype. This chain uses TRBV2 with TRBJ2-3; D is possibly TRBD1 (7 bases). Trimming took off 2 bases at V and 4 bases at J, with 10 bases between the two ends. The CDR3 covers 14 residues. The germline CDR1 and CDR2 sequences are SNHLY and FYNNEI. CDR3 protein: CASSEQGEADTQYF. The CDR3 DNA reads as TGTGCCAGCAGTGAACAGGGGGAGGCAGATACGCAGTATTTT. The full variable domain, with the rest looked up from reference TRBV2 and TRBJ2-3, is EPEVTQTPSHQVTQMGQEVILRCVPISNHLYFYWYRQILGQKVEFLVSFYNNEISEKSEIFDDQFSVERPDGSNFTLKIRSTKLEDSAMYFCASSEQGEADTQYFGPGTRLTVL.

This chain joins TRBV5-4 and TRBJ2-3; no reliable D call. The CDR3 is made up of 14 amino acids. The V gene's germline CDR1 is SGHNT and CDR2 YYREEE (reference sequence). Trimming took 4 bases from V and 6 from J, leaving 15 bases between them. Here the CDR3 reads CASSPSSRTDTQYF. The CDR3 region has the DNA TGTGCCAGCAGCCCATCCTCTAGAACGGATACGCAGTATTTT.

This clonotype showed up many times. The chain uses TRBV20-1 and TRBJ2-1, with no clear D. The V and J ends lost 3 bases and 7 bases respectively, with 4 bases between them. Looked up from germline, CDR1 is DFQATT and CDR2 is SNEGSKA (reference sequence). The CDR3 consists of 10 residues. The CDR3 region has the DNA TGCAGTGCTAGGTTGAATGAGCAGTTCTTC. Translation gives CSARLNEQFF.

Many counts were recorded for this clonotype. The V call is TRBV20-1, the J call TRBJ1-6, with D tentatively TRBD1 (5 bases). Trimming left V 2 bases short and J 2 bases short, with 22 bases between. The CDR3 loop spans 19 amino acids. Germline CDR1 is DFQATT and CDR2 is SNEGSKA (reference sequence). The CDR3 nucleotides read TGCAGTGCTAGACCTCCCCATCGGGGGGTATTCGCCTATAATTCACCCCTCCACTTT. This codes for CSARPPHRGVFAYNSPLHF.

This clonotype was seen a handful of times. The rearrangement joins TRBV5-6 to TRBJ1-4, with 8 bases matching TRBD1. The length of the CDR3 is 16 residues. CDR1 SGHDT and CDR2 YYEEEE come from the germline V gene. V shed 1 base and J 6 bases; nucleotides not matched to a gene: 8. The CDR3 region is CASSLTDRVKYEKLFF. The CDR3 DNA follows: TGTGCCAGCAGCTTGACGGACAGGGTTAAATATGAAAAACTGTTTTTT.

This clonotype appeared once. No conserved phenylalanine or tryptophan ends this CDR3, so it is likely a read error. The chain uses TRBV30 and TRBJ2-3, with a possible D match to TRBD1 (6 bases). The ends were cut back, 2 bases at V and 0 bases at J, with 12 bases in the middle. Germline CDR1 GTSNPN, CDR2 SVGIG (reference sequence). The CDR3 consists of 15 residues. The CDR3 loop reads CAWSTPGHSTDTQYY. The CDR3 bases are TGTGCCTGGAGTACGCCGGGACACAGCACAGATACGCAGTATTAT.

Worth noting for this clonotype: A much larger clone lies one base from this, so it may be a read error. The V and J genes are TRBV2 and TRBJ1-2, with a possible D match to TRBD1 (5 bases). CDR1 SNHLY and CDR2 FYNNEI come from the germline V gene. The CDR3 is 12 amino acids. CDR3 nucleotide sequence: TGTACCAGCAGTGGGACCTCCTATGGCTACACCTTC. It is translated as CTSSGTSYGYTF.